One and the same sample provided the 20 T cell receptor beta chains below, sequenced in a study of blood T cell repertoires in COVID-19. Measured with immunoSEQ multiplex PCR; TCRdb has only the in-frame clones, and not every one. The table shows some 390,000 clones, with 85% to 90% occurring only once. Material for sequencing was PBMCs or T cells enriched from blood (not recorded which). The receptor set was obtained from a man aged 25-40 years who had recovered from COVID-19.

The chain carries TRBV7-2 and TRBJ2-7, with a possible D match to TRBD2 (6 bases). With 1 base removed from V and 10 bases from J, the gap between germline ends came to 11 bases. The CDR3 runs to 12 residues. The germline gives CDR1 SGHTA, CDR2 FQGNSA. In DNA form, the CDR3 reads TGTGCCAGCAGCTTAGTCGGGCGGGGACAGTACTTC. Translated: CASSLVGRGQYF.

This chain joins TRBV5-5 and TRBJ2-7; possibly TRBD2 for D (6 bases). The length of the CDR3 is 14 residues. Germline V CDR1 and CDR2: SGHKS, YYEKEE (reference sequence). V was shortened by 2 bases and J by 0 bases, with 9 bases between the two germline ends. The CDR3 sequence: CASSFTSYSYEQYF. CDR3 coding DNA: TGTGCCAGCAGCTTCACTAGCTACTCCTACGAGCAGTACTTC.

V usage is TRBV7-3 and J usage is TRBJ1-1; TRBD1 is a possible D gene (5 bases). From germline, CDR1 is SGHTA and CDR2 FQGTGA. Trimming stripped 2 bases from V and 0 bases from J, with 10 bases between. The CDR3 contains 15 residues. CDR3 DNA: TGTGCCAGCAGCTTATCAGGGCCGATGAACACTGAAGCTTTCTTT. It is translated as CASSLSGPMNTEAFF.

The V and J genes are TRBV27 and TRBJ2-7; the match to TRBD2 covers 10 bases. The germline gives CDR1 MNHEY, CDR2 SMNVEV (reference sequence). There are 15 residues in the CDR3. J was trimmed by 2 bases and V by 4 bases; bases with no gene match: 5. DNA for the CDR3: TGTGCCAGCAGTTCCTTAGCGGGAGGCACCTACGAGCAGTACTTC. Translating it yields CASSSLAGGTYEQYF.

The V gene is TRBV11-2, the J gene TRBJ2-7; 7 positions match TRBD1. The CDR3 is 14 residues long. Germline V gene sequence: CDR1 SGHAT, CDR2 FQNNGV. V was clipped by 1 base and J by 1 base; unmatched bases: 1. The CDR3 nucleotides read TGTGCCAGCAGCTTAGGGGGACAGTCCTACGAGCAGTACTTC. Translating gives CASSLGGQSYEQYF.

The CDR3 DNA follows: TGCGCCAGCAGCCCCTTATTAGCGGGAGGTGAGAATGAGCAGTTCTTC. Its protein product is CASSPLLAGGENEQFF. This chain uses TRBV5-1 with TRBJ2-1, with 10 nucleotides matching TRBD2. V lost 4 bases and J lost 7; bases outside the gene matches: 11. In germline, CDR1 is SGHRS, CDR2 YFSETQ. CDR3 length equals 16 residues.

This clone was seen a single time. The CDR3 coding sequence is TGTGCCAGCAGTGCCGCGGCGACAGGGGGCTACTACGAGCAGTACTTC. Its translation: CASSAAATGGYYEQYF. The chain has TRBV9 and TRBJ2-7; TRBD1 aligns across 10 bases. The CDR3 spans 16 residues. The junction had 11 bases not matched to a gene; V was cut back by 5 bases and J by 3 bases. Germline CDR1 reads SGDLS; CDR2 reads YYNGEE.

This chain links TRBV29-1 with TRBJ1-5; 10 bases align to TRBD1. The CDR3 length is 14 residues. Germline CDR1 reads SQVTM; CDR2 reads ANQGSEA. Germline trimming cut 7 bases from V and 6 bases from J; bases unmatched to any gene: 9. Written as DNA, the CDR3 is TGCAGCGCCACGACAGGGGGCAGTGGTCAGCCCCAGCATTTT. Protein product: CSATTGGSGQPQHF. The full variable domain, rest sourced from reference TRBV29-1 and TRBJ1-5, is SAVISQKPSRDICQRGTSLTIQCQVDSQVTMMFWYRQQPGQSLTLIATANQGSEATYESGFVIDKFPISRPNLTFSTLTVSNMSPEDSSIYLCSATTGGSGQPQHFGDGTRLSIL.

This rearrangement joins TRBV28 to TRBJ2-2; TRBD2 agrees at 7 bases. Germline V CDR1 and CDR2: MDHEN, SYDVKM. V gave up 4 bases and J gave up 5 bases; unmatched junction bases: 10. The CDR3 runs to 16 residues. The CDR3 is CASSSGGQPRTGELFF. DNA of the CDR3: TGTGCCAGCAGTTCGGGAGGTCAACCTAGAACCGGGGAGCTGTTTTTT.

DNA for the CDR3: TGTGCCAGCAGCTTATCGCCCGGACAGGAGAACACTGAAGCTTTCTTT. Amino acids: CASSLSPGQENTEAFF. This chain connects TRBV7-3 to TRBJ1-1; 7 positions match TRBD1. V shed 2 bases and J 1 base; nucleotides not matched to a gene: 7. Per the germline V gene, CDR1 is SGHTA and CDR2 is FQGTGA. The CDR3 runs to 16 residues. The entire variable domain, with the rest obtained from reference TRBV7-3 and TRBJ1-1, is as follows: GAGVSQTPSNKVTEKGKYVELRCDPISGHTALYWYRQSLGQGPEFLIYFQGTGAADDSGLPNDRFFAVRPEGSVSTLKIQRTERGDSAVYLCASSLSPGQENTEAFFGQGTRLTVV.

The chain carries TRBV6-5 and TRBJ2-1; 7 bases map to TRBD2. The germline gives CDR1 MNHEY, CDR2 SVGAGI. This CDR3 is built from 15 residues. V was clipped by 6 bases and J by 4 bases; unmatched bases: 9. CDR3 bases: TGTGCCAGCAGGGCCGGACTAGGTACTTACAATGAGCAGTTCTTC. It is translated as CASRAGLGTYNEQFF.

This clone was counted a single time. The rearrangement uses TRBV6-5 and TRBJ2-7; 14 positions match TRBD2. CDR3 length: 15 residues. Per germline, CDR1 MNHEY and CDR2 SVGAGI. V was clipped by 4 bases and J by 6 bases; unmatched bases: 5. The CDR3 DNA reads as TGTGCCAGCAGTTCCCCGGGACTAGCGGGAGCCGAGCAGTACTTC. It codes for CASSSPGLAGAEQYF.

The V gene is TRBV5-6, the J gene TRBJ2-3; 8 bases line up with TRBD1. The CDR3 extends over 17 amino acids. Losses at the gene ends were 4 bases for V and 0 bases for J; bases not matched to a gene: 10. Germline assignment: CDR1 SGHDT and CDR2 YYEEEE. This CDR3 is CASSDDRDRTSTDTQYF. Here the CDR3 DNA reads TGTGCCAGCAGCGACGATAGGGACAGGACTAGCACAGATACGCAGTATTTT.

The V call is TRBV29-1, the J call TRBJ2-7, with 7 bases identical to TRBD1. The J segment lost 2 bases and the V segment lost 2 bases, leaving 6 bases of the junction unmatched. The CDR3 runs 14 residues. Germline V gives CDR1 SQVTM, CDR2 ANQGSEA. The CDR3 protein is CSVENGQVPYEQYF. Written as DNA, the CDR3 is TGCAGCGTTGAAAACGGACAGGTCCCCTACGAGCAGTACTTC.

The rearrangement links TRBV6-5 to TRBJ2-2, with D perhaps TRBD1 (6 bases). V lost 5 bases and J lost 3, with 10 bases in between. The CDR3 is 14 amino acids. Per germline, CDR1 MNHEY and CDR2 SVGAGI. The CDR3 protein is CASSTGYDTGELFF. In nucleotides, the CDR3 is TGTGCCAGCAGTACAGGGTACGACACCGGGGAGCTGTTTTTT.

This chain links TRBV18 with TRBJ1-1; possible D gene TRBD1, 6 bases. V gave up 2 bases and J gave up 5 bases, with 21 bases separating them. The germline V gene encodes CDR1 KGHSH and CDR2 LQKENI. The CDR3 is made up of 17 amino acids. The CDR3 coding sequence is TGTGCCAGCTCACCAGTGCCGCGCAGGGGTCTTGAGACTGAAGCTTTCTTT. It specifies CASSPVPRRGLETEAFF.

This chain joins TRBV27 and TRBJ1-1; the D is unclear. This CDR3 contains 13 residues. Trimming took off 5 bases at V and 6 bases at J, with 13 bases between the two ends. CDR1 and CDR2 from the germline V gene are MNHEY and SMNVEV (reference sequence). The CDR3 bases are TGTGCCAGCAGTCTGCAGGAATGGGCTGAAGCTTTCTTT. Amino acid sequence: CASSLQEWAEAFF.

The chain recombines TRBV2 with TRBJ1-5; D not resolved. The germline V and J ends were trimmed by 4 bases and 2 bases, with 18 bases remaining between them. Germline assignment: CDR1 SNHLY and CDR2 FYNNEI. The CDR3 has 17 residues. The DNA of the CDR3 is TGTGCCAGCAGTGGGGCCGCCCAGGTGGTTGGCAATCAGCCCCAGCATTTT. Translation gives CASSGAAQVVGNQPQHF.

J is TRBJ2-7 and V is TRBV19; tentative D call: TRBD2 (6 bases). V lost 8 bases, J lost 3 bases, and 17 bases lay in between. The CDR3 is 14 residues long. Germline lookup yields CDR1 LNHDA and CDR2 SQIVND (reference sequence). The CDR3 sequence: CASSPWEALYEQYF. In DNA form, the CDR3 reads TGTGCCAGTTCCCCATGGGAGGCCCTCTACGAGCAGTACTTC.

This chain links TRBV18 with TRBJ1-4; 9 nucleotides match TRBD1. Germline assignment: CDR1 KGHSH and CDR2 LQKENI. The CDR3 contains 17 residues. Trimming removed 4 bases from V and 0 bases from J; junction bases left unmatched: 6. The CDR3 bases are TGTGCCAGCTCACAAGGGACAGGGCCGGCAACTAATGAAAAACTGTTTTTT. It codes for CASSQGTGPATNEKLFF.